The source of this T cell receptor (beta chain) is a study of a mutant IDH1 vaccine in newly diagnosed glioma. Study information: There were roughly 60% males and about 38% females among treated patients, whose mean age was approximately 44 years. Those enrolled had earlier been treated with radiotherapy, temozolomide, or both, mostly both. The study, taken as a whole, reports: Seemingly, pseudoprogression had no relation to changes in the top peripheral T cell clonotypes.

The time point: baseline, week 1 (first vaccination visit). Treatment of the sample: pre-vaccination baseline after standard-of-care therapy. Diagnosis in the donors showed new WHO grade 3 or 4 astrocytomas that were IDH1-mutant and ATRX-lost. Remarks on this clone: The antigen is not known.

Some clones are missing from TCRdb's copy, which holds only in-frame ones; the method was immunoSEQ multiplex PCR. This sample carries around 82,000 clones, over 75% of them seen once, and the ten largest clones take 4.5% to 5.5%. Germline V CDR1 and CDR2: SGHAT, FQNNGV. Trimming stripped 5 bases from V and 0 bases from J, with 11 bases between. The CDR3 is made up of 14 amino acids. Here the sequenced sample was PBMCs, taken from a glioma patient treated with radiotherapy, temozolomide or both. This receptor was identified in a man aged 40-49 years with glioma. Some clones in this sample may be carry-over from other donors' samples. The J gene is TRBJ2-7, the V gene TRBV11-2, with D perhaps assigned TRBD1 or TRBD2 (5 bases each). This chain's CDR3 is CASSLRGGSYEQYF. Here the CDR3 DNA reads TGTGCCAGCAGCCTCCGGGGCGGCTCCTACGAGCAGTACTTC.